The next 11 T cell receptor beta chains were all read from a single sample in a study of CD8 T cells in ankylosing spondylitis. Findings and caveats of the study: A TCR beta motif of under 10 highly homologous variants seemed to mark ankylosing spondylitis blood.

TCRdb reprocessed the 5' RACE reads via MiXCR and lists one record per CDR3 protein. Of a few hundred thousand distinct CDR3 sequences listed, approximately 20% are singletons. Antigens for these TCRs are unknown. The sample consisted of blood, either unsorted or a sorted T cell fraction (not recorded which). These receptors were collected from a male donor with ankylosing spondylitis.

The genes are TRBV6-1 and TRBJ1-5; tentative D call: TRBD1 (6 bases). V lost 6 bases, J lost 7 bases, and 16 bases lay in between. Looked up from germline, CDR1 is MNHNS and CDR2 is SASEGT. The CDR3 covers 14 residues. The CDR3 DNA follows: TGTGCCAGCAGAAACCGCGGGGGCGGGCAGCCCCAGCATTTT. Protein: CASRNRGGGQPQHF.

The chain combines TRBV7-3 with TRBJ2-2; TRBD2 agrees at 8 bases. Germline V lookup: CDR1 SGHTA, CDR2 FQGTGA. The CDR3 sequence is 18 residues long. V shed 5 bases and J 5 bases; nucleotides not matched to a gene: 16. The chain's CDR3 is CASSLPISAGAGTGELFF. DNA for the CDR3: TGTGCCAGCAGCCTACCGATATCAGCGGGGGCGGGGACCGGGGAGCTGTTTTTT.

This clonotype has only a few counts. V is TRBV7-9 and J is TRBJ1-4, with D unresolved. The CDR3 has 14 amino acids. Germline V gene lookup returns CDR1 SEHNR and CDR2 FQNEAQ (reference sequence). Between the trimmed V and J ends, which lost 6 bases and 4 bases, there was a span of 12 bases. The CDR3 sequence: CASSQDGNNEKLFF. In DNA, the CDR3 is TGTGCCAGCAGTCAGGACGGGAATAATGAAAAACTGTTTTTT.

This clonotype was counted only a few times. The chain links TRBV5-1 to TRBJ2-1; the match to TRBD1 covers 11 bases. The CDR3 sequence is 14 residues long. Germline V gene sequence: CDR1 SGHRS, CDR2 YFSETQ. V shed 1 base, J shed 9 bases, and the junction held 3 bases outside the gene matches. CDR3: CASSLWTGGSEQFF. CDR3 DNA: TGCGCCAGCAGCTTGTGGACAGGGGGCAGTGAGCAGTTCTTC.

This clonotype was observed a few times. The junction does not match germline at one end; this may be a read error. This chain joins TRBV7-8 and TRBJ2-1; TRBD2 matches at 9 bases. Per the germline V gene, CDR1 is SGHVS and CDR2 is FQNEAQ. This CDR3 has 17 residues. For the CDR3, the DNA is TGTGCCAGCAGCTTAAGGCTAGCGGGGCCCCCCTACGATGAGCAGTTCTTC. It specifies CASSLRLAGPPYDEQFF.

This clonotype was seen more than once but under ten times. The chain couples TRBV12-3 or TRBV12-4 to TRBJ2-4, with no clear D. The CDR3 covers 12 residues. V lost 2 bases to trimming and J lost 5 bases, with 4 bases between them. CDR3 region: CASSLLQNIQYF. The DNA of the CDR3 is TGTGCCAGCAGTTTATTACAAAACATTCAGTACTTC.

This sequence joins TRBV2 and TRBJ2-5; no firm D call. The germline V gene has CDR1 SNHLY and CDR2 FYNNEI. V lost 4 bases and J 2 bases, leaving 11 bases between the germline ends. There are 14 residues in the CDR3. The CDR3 loop is CASSGLSAQETQYF. The CDR3 bases are TGTGCCAGCAGTGGGTTGTCAGCACAAGAGACCCAGTACTTC. Together with reference TRBV2 and TRBJ2-5, the CDR3 gives the full variable domain: EPEVTQTPSHQVTQMGQEVILRCVPISNHLYFYWYRQILGQKVEFLVSFYNNEISEKSEIFDDQFSVERPDGSNFTLKIRSTKLEDSAMYFCASSGLSAQETQYFGPGTRLLVL.

This clonotype was observed a handful of times. For the CDR3, the DNA is TGTGCCAGCAGGACCGGGAACCCTGGCAATGAGCAGTTCTTC. Translating it yields CASRTGNPGNEQFF. This sequence joins TRBV12-3 or TRBV12-4 and TRBJ2-1; possible D gene TRBD2, 5 bases. The CDR3 extends over 14 amino acids. V was shortened by 6 bases and J by 6 bases, with 15 bases between the two germline ends.

This clonotype has at least ten counts. This chain connects TRBV28 to TRBJ2-5; 10 positions match TRBD2. CDR3 length: 14 residues. The V and J ends lost 8 bases and 5 bases, in that order; junction bases with no gene match: 8. From germline, CDR1 is MDHEN and CDR2 SYDVKM. CDR3 loop: CASVAGGPLETQYF. The CDR3 DNA reads as TGTGCCAGCGTAGCGGGAGGACCTTTGGAGACCCAGTACTTC.

This clonotype was detected only a few times. The CDR3 bases are TGTGCCACCAGTGTACAGGGGCGAGATACGCAGTATTTT. Amino acids: CATSVQGRDTQYF. This chain joins TRBV24-1 and TRBJ2-3; 7 nucleotides agree with TRBD1. The ends lost 5 bases at V and 5 bases at J; junction bases unmatched: 3. The V gene's germline CDR1 is KGHDR and CDR2 SFDVKD. The CDR3 length is 13 residues.

The J gene is TRBJ1-1, the V gene TRBV29-1, with TRBD1 matching 8 bases. This CDR3 has 14 residues. CDR1 and CDR2 (germline): SQVTM, ANQGSEA. V shed 4 bases, J shed 5 bases, and the junction held 9 bases outside the gene matches. In DNA form, the CDR3 reads TGCAGCGTTGTCGCAGGGGGCAGGAGAACTGAAGCTTTCTTT. Its protein product is CSVVAGGRRTEAFF.